This T cell receptor (beta chain) is from a study of CD8 T cells in ankylosing spondylitis. The study's findings and limits: A TCR beta motif made of fewer than 10 highly homologous variants seemed typical of ankylosing spondylitis blood.

TCRdb reprocessed the 5' RACE reads with MiXCR, giving one entry per CDR3 protein. The sample shows around 230,000 distinct CDR3 sequences, approximately 9% of them seen only once. This clonotype has a count of ten or more. Its specificity is not known. This CDR3 region has 15 residues. Looked up from germline, CDR1 is MNHEY and CDR2 is SVGEGT. The ends were cut back, 7 bases at V and 0 bases at J, with 10 bases in the middle. Specimen: blood, either unsorted or a sorted T cell fraction (not recorded which). V usage is TRBV6-2 or TRBV6-3 and J usage is TRBJ2-6; D gene ambiguous. This TCR came from a male donor with ankylosing spondylitis or in good health (not recorded which). The CDR3 reads CASTLVASGANVLTF. CDR3 DNA: TGTGCCAGCACTTTGGTGGCCTCTGGGGCCAACGTCCTGACTTTC.